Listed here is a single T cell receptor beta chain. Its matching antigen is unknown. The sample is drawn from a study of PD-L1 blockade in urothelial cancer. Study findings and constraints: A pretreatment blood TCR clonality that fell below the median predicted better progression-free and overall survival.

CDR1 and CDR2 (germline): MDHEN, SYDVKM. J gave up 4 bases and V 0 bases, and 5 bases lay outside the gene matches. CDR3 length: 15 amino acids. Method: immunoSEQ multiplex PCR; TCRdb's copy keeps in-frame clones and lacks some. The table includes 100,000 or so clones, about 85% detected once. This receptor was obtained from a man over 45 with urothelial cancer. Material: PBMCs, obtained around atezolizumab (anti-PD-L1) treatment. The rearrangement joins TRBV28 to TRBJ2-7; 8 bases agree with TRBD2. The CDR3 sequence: CASSLWGTSKYEQYF. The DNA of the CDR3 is TGTGCCAGCAGTTTATGGGGGACTAGTAAATACGAGCAGTACTTC.